This TCR beta chain was identified in a study of response to subunit inactivated influenza vaccine. This clonotype was picked up many times. The CDR3 runs 14 residues. Germline V CDR1 and CDR2: MNHNS, SASEGT. Trimming shortened V by 6 bases and J by 6 bases, and 14 bases separated the two germline ends. TCRdb independently ran MiXCR on the RT-PCR reads; one entry per CDR3 protein. The sample shows hundreds of thousands of distinct CDR3 sequences, around 9.9% of them seen only once. The source of this sequence is a man in his forties or fifties who received an inactivated influenza vaccine. Specimen: PBMCs from blood, collected around seven weeks after vaccination. J is TRBJ2-2 and V is TRBV6-1; D is unresolved. CDR3 sequence: CASSRSGGSGELFF. As DNA, the CDR3 is TGTGCCAGCAGCAGATCCGGTGGGTCCGGGGAGCTGTTTTTT.